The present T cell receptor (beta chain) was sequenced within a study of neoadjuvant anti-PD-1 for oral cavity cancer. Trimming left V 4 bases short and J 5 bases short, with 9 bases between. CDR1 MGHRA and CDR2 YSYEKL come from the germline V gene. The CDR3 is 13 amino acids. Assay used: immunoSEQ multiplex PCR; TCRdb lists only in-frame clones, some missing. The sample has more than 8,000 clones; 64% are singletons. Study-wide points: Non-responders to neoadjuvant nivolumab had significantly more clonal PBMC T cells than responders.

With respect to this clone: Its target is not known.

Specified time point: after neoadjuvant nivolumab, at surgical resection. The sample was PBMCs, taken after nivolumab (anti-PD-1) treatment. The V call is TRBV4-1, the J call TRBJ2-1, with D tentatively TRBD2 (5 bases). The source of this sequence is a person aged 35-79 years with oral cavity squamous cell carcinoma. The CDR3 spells CASSRDGDNEQFF. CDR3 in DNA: TGCGCCAGCAGCCGCGACGGGGACAATGAGCAGTTCTTC.